The 32 T cell receptor beta chains presented below share a single source sample, sequenced in a study of T cell changes during pregnancy in multiple sclerosis. Sequencing used immunoSEQ multiplex PCR; TCRdb keeps in-frame clones, though not all of them. The sample holds tens of thousands of clones; about 88% are singletons and the top ten take 2.5% to 3.5%. The source material was peripheral blood, sampled in the first trimester of pregnancy. The receptors were sampled from a female donor in good health, enrolled as a control in a pregnancy study.

This clone appeared a single time. V gene TRBV9 combines with J gene TRBJ2-2; weak D call: TRBD2 (5 bases). Germline V gives CDR1 SGDLS, CDR2 YYNGEE. This CDR3 has 12 residues. V gave up 4 bases and J gave up 6 bases, with 7 bases separating them. The CDR3, as DNA: TGTGCCAGCAGCTTGAGGGCCGGGGAGCTGTTTTTT. Protein: CASSLRAGELFF.

The rearrangement links TRBV6-1 to TRBJ2-1; possible D gene TRBD1, 6 bases. CDR1 is MNHNS and CDR2 is SASEGT in the germline V gene. CDR3 length: 14 amino acids. V was pared by 7 bases and J by 0 bases, with 10 bases between. The DNA for the CDR3 is TGTGCCAGCACACTGGACAGCTCCTACAATGAGCAGTTCTTC. Translation: CASTLDSSYNEQFF.

The V and J genes are TRBV19 and TRBJ1-4; possibly TRBD1 for D (6 bases). The ends were cut back, 5 bases at V and 8 bases at J, with 21 bases in the middle. The CDR3 sequence is 16 residues long. Looked up from germline, CDR1 is LNHDA and CDR2 is SQIVND (reference sequence). The CDR3 DNA is TGTGCCAGTAGTCTACGGAGACAGGCCCTGGTCGAAAAACTGTTTTTT. It encodes CASSLRRQALVEKLFF.

This rearrangement joins TRBV30 to TRBJ2-5; 9 positions match TRBD2. The length of the CDR3 is 15 residues. J was trimmed by 1 base and V by 5 bases; bases with no gene match: 8. Germline assignment: CDR1 GTSNPN and CDR2 SVGIG (reference sequence). The CDR3 bases are TGTGCCTGGTCGAAGCGGGGGGCAATCCAAGAGACCCAGTACTTC. Translating it yields CAWSKRGAIQETQYF.

Comments on this clone: Germline and junction disagree at one end, which may indicate a read error. This rearrangement joins TRBV5-8 to TRBJ2-6; D call uncertain. The CDR3 contains 13 residues. Germline V gene sequence: CDR1 SGHTS, CDR2 YDEGEE. DNA for the CDR3: TGCGCCAGCAGCCAATCTGGGGCCAACGTCCTGACTTTC. Its protein is CASSQSGANVLTF.

This clone was counted only a few times. V usage is TRBV29-1 and J usage is TRBJ2-7; no clear D gene. The germline V gene has CDR1 SQVTM and CDR2 ANQGSEA. The CDR3 extends over 12 amino acids. CDR3 nucleotide sequence: TGCAGTGTTCGAGGAACACCTATGGAGCAGTACTTC. Translating gives CSVRGTPMEQYF.

The V gene is TRBV5-6, the J gene TRBJ2-6; a weak D match, TRBD2 (7 bases). V was trimmed by 1 base and J by 2 bases, leaving 13 bases between them. Per the germline V gene, CDR1 is SGHDT and CDR2 is YYEEEE. This CDR3 region has 17 residues. The CDR3 spells CASSLSRGATGANVLTF. The CDR3 DNA reads as TGTGCCAGCAGCTTGAGCCGGGGGGCCACTGGGGCCAACGTCCTGACTTTC.

The chain uses TRBV5-4 and TRBJ1-2; TRBD1 matches at 7 bases. Per germline, CDR1 SGHNT and CDR2 YYREEE (reference sequence). The CDR3 extends over 16 amino acids. V was pared by 2 bases and J by 5 bases, with 12 bases of the junction left unmatched. CDR3 protein: CASSLPRDRGRYGYTF. CDR3 bases: TGTGCCAGCAGCTTACCCCGGGACAGAGGCCGGTATGGCTACACCTTC.

V usage is TRBV5-1 and J usage is TRBJ2-3; D gene unclear. Germline CDR1 SGHRS, CDR2 YFSETQ. There are 13 residues in the CDR3. Between the trimmed V and J ends, which lost 5 bases and 2 bases, there was a span of 9 bases. The CDR3 region has the DNA TGCGCCAGCAGGCTGACTGTCACAGATACGCAGTATTTT. Translating it yields CASRLTVTDTQYF.

The chain carries TRBV28 and TRBJ1-5; D may be TRBD1 (5 bases). The CDR3 loop spans 15 amino acids. In germline, CDR1 is MDHEN, CDR2 SYDVKM. Deletions cut 6 bases from V and 3 bases from J, with 15 bases between. The CDR3 reads CASSPGGVSNQPQHF. In nucleotides, the CDR3 is TGTGCCAGCAGCCCTGGAGGGGTCTCCAATCAGCCCCAGCATTTT. Full variable domain (remainder filled in from reference TRBV28 and TRBJ1-5): DVKVTQSSRYLVKRTGEKVFLECVQDMDHENMFWYRQDPGLGLRLIYFSYDVKMKEKGDIPEGYSVSREKKERFSLILESASTNQTSMYLCASSPGGVSNQPQHFGDGTRLSIL.

The rearrangement joins TRBV27 to TRBJ1-1; TRBD1 matches at 10 bases. The CDR3 length is 14 residues. Germline V gives CDR1 MNHEY, CDR2 SMNVEV (reference sequence). V trimming: 6 bases; J trimming: 1 base; junction bases outside the gene matches: 2. CDR3 sequence (DNA): TGTGCCAGCAGGCGGGACAGGGGGAACACTGAAGCTTTCTTT. Translating gives CASRRDRGNTEAFF.

V gene TRBV19 combines with J gene TRBJ2-2; possibly TRBD2 for D (5 bases). Trimming took off 3 bases at V and 1 base at J, with 6 bases between the two ends. The germline V gene has CDR1 LNHDA and CDR2 SQIVND (reference sequence). There are 14 residues in the CDR3. CDR3 bases: TGTGCCAGTAGTATCGGAGGGAACACCGGGGAGCTGTTTTTT. Translated, it gives CASSIGGNTGELFF.

The genes are TRBV7-2 and TRBJ2-5, with no clear D. V dropped 3 bases and J dropped 5 bases, with 10 bases sitting between them. The CDR3 spans 13 residues. From germline, CDR1 is SGHTA and CDR2 FQGNSA. This CDR3 is CASSFVRHETQYF. CDR3 nucleotides: TGTGCCAGCAGCTTCGTGAGGCACGAGACCCAGTACTTC.

V gene TRBV5-1 combines with J gene TRBJ1-1; D gene unclear. The CDR3 totals 14 residues. Per germline, CDR1 SGHRS and CDR2 YFSETQ. The V end lost 2 bases, the J end lost 3 bases, and 11 bases lay between the germline ends. The CDR3 DNA follows: TGCGCCAGCAGCTTAACCCTAGAGGACACTGAAGCTTTCTTT. This gives the protein CASSLTLEDTEAFF.

The chain couples TRBV10-2 to TRBJ2-1; TRBD1 matches at 7 bases. The ends lost 5 bases at V and 0 bases at J; junction bases unmatched: 1. Per the germline V gene, CDR1 is WSHSY and CDR2 is SAAADI. The CDR3 contains 14 residues. The CDR3 nucleotides read TGCGCCAGCAGTAGACAGGGCTCCTACAATGAGCAGTTCTTC. This gives the protein CASSRQGSYNEQFF.

This clone was seen once. This sequence joins TRBV4-1 and TRBJ1-6; the match to TRBD1 covers 7 bases. CDR1 is MGHRA, CDR2 YSYEKL, per germline. This CDR3 is 20 amino acids long. V lost 0 bases, J lost 0 bases, and 11 bases stayed unmatched. CDR3 in amino acids: CASSQDSGQRTSSYNSPLHF. In nucleotides, the CDR3 is TGCGCCAGCAGCCAAGATTCGGGACAGCGGACCAGCTCCTATAATTCACCCCTCCACTTT.

The rearrangement uses TRBV18 and TRBJ1-2, with D tentatively TRBD1 (6 bases). The CDR3 has 15 residues. The germline V and J ends were trimmed by 0 bases and 3 bases, with 11 bases remaining between them. CDR1 is KGHSH and CDR2 is LQKENI in the germline V gene. The CDR3 reads CASSPPVNRDYGYTF. The CDR3 DNA follows: TGTGCCAGCTCACCACCCGTAAACAGGGACTATGGCTACACCTTC.

As regards this clone: Distinct nucleotide sequences in the sample also encode this CDR3. The chain couples TRBV4-3 to TRBJ1-1; perhaps TRBD1 as D (6 bases). The germline V gene encodes CDR1 LGHNA and CDR2 YSLEER. The CDR3 runs 13 residues. V lost 4 bases and J lost 4, with 10 bases in between. CDR3 coding DNA: TGCGCCAGCAGCCGTGTAGGGGGCACTGAAGCTTTCTTT. Protein product: CASSRVGGTEAFF.

This chain joins TRBV18 and TRBJ1-1; possible D gene TRBD1, 5 bases. Between the trimmed V and J ends, which lost 5 bases and 1 base, there was a span of 11 bases. CDR1 KGHSH and CDR2 LQKENI come from the germline V gene. The CDR3 is 14 residues long. CDR3: CASSLLTENTEAFF. CDR3 bases: TGTGCCAGCTCATTATTGACAGAGAACACTGAAGCTTTCTTT.

The J gene is TRBJ2-1, the V gene TRBV12-5; 7 nucleotides match TRBD2. J lost 8 bases, V lost 8 bases, and 9 bases had no gene match. Germline lookup yields CDR1 LGHNT and CDR2 FRNRAP. The CDR3 spans 13 residues. The CDR3 nucleotides read TGTGCTAGTCGGGTGCGGGGGAGAGATGAGCAGTTCTTC. Translation: CASRVRGRDEQFF.

The chain employs TRBV4-3 and TRBJ2-4; 12 nucleotides agree with TRBD2. The trim removed 0 bases at V and 8 bases at J, leaving 5 bases unmatched. Germline CDR1 reads LGHNA; CDR2 reads YSLEER. The CDR3 totals 16 residues. DNA for the CDR3: TGCGCCAGCAGCCAAGAATGGGCTAGCGGGAGGGACATTCAGTACTTC. It codes for CASSQEWASGRDIQYF.

This rearrangement joins TRBV5-1 to TRBJ2-2; D is possibly TRBD2 (6 bases). V was pared by 4 bases and J by 1 base, with 20 bases between. The CDR3 spans 18 residues. Looked up from germline, CDR1 is SGHRS and CDR2 is YFSETQ. As DNA, the CDR3 is TGCGCCAGCAGCGTGAGAACTAGCAGCCTAGAGAACACCGGGGAGCTGTTTTTT. It specifies CASSVRTSSLENTGELFF.

Note on this clone: The identical CDR3 is also encoded by other nucleotide sequences in the sample. The V call is TRBV7-2, the J call TRBJ2-7; D ambiguous. The germline gives CDR1 SGHTA, CDR2 FQGNSA. CDR3 length: 14 residues. The germline V and J ends were trimmed by 5 bases and 2 bases, with 13 bases remaining between them. CDR3 nucleotides: TGTGCCAGCAGCCCCCCTGGCGGCACCTACGAGCAGTACTTC. This translates into CASSPPGGTYEQYF. Looking up the rest from reference TRBV7-2 and TRBJ2-7 gives the full variable domain: GAGVSQSPSNKVTEKGKDVELRCDPISGHTALYWYRQSLGQGLEFLIYFQGNSAPDKSGLPSDRFSAERTGGSVSTLTIQRTQQEDSAVYLCASSPPGGTYEQYFGPGTRLTVT.

CDR3 residues: CSVVSGRTDYEQYF. CDR3 DNA sequence: TGCAGCGTGGTAAGCGGGAGGACCGACTACGAGCAGTACTTC. The chain employs TRBV29-1 and TRBJ2-7, with TRBD2 identical over 9 bases. The V gene's germline CDR1 is SQVTM and CDR2 ANQGSEA. This CDR3 has 14 amino acids. V lost 6 bases and J lost 3; bases outside the gene matches: 9.

The genes are TRBV7-2 and TRBJ2-7; tentative D call: TRBD1 (5 bases). This CDR3 contains 16 residues. Trimming took 1 base from V and 3 from J, leaving 16 bases between them. Germline CDR1 SGHTA, CDR2 FQGNSA. CDR3 loop: CASSLGGSPGSYEQYF. The CDR3 nucleotides are TGTGCCAGCAGCTTAGGGGGCAGCCCTGGTAGCTACGAGCAGTACTTC. The entire variable domain, with the rest obtained from reference TRBV7-2 and TRBJ2-7, is as follows: GAGVSQSPSNKVTEKGKDVELRCDPISGHTALYWYRQSLGQGLEFLIYFQGNSAPDKSGLPSDRFSAERTGGSVSTLTIQRTQQEDSAVYLCASSLGGSPGSYEQYFGPGTRLTVT.

The chain employs TRBV7-9 and TRBJ1-2, with 9 bases matching TRBD1. V lost 7 bases to trimming and J lost 2 bases; unmatched junction nucleotides: 11. This CDR3 spans 16 amino acids. Germline V lookup: CDR1 SEHNR, CDR2 FQNEAQ (reference sequence). DNA for the CDR3: TGTGCCAGCATCCTCATACAGGGGGCAACCAACTATGGCTACACCTTC. It encodes CASILIQGATNYGYTF.

This rearrangement joins TRBV11-3 to TRBJ2-1; 11 bases align to TRBD2. Germline-derived CDR1 and CDR2 are SGHNT and YENEEA. V lost 3 bases and J lost 7; bases outside the gene matches: 5. The CDR3 contains 15 residues. The CDR3 sequence: CASSFGTSGLNEQFF. The CDR3 nucleotides are TGTGCCAGCAGCTTCGGGACTAGCGGACTTAATGAGCAGTTCTTC. The full variable domain, in which reference TRBV11-3 and TRBJ2-1 provide the parts outside the CDR3, is EAGVVQSPRYKIIEKKQPVAFWCNPISGHNTLYWYLQNLGQGPELLIRYENEEAVDDSQLPKDRFSAERLKGVDSTLKIQPAELGDSAVYLCASSFGTSGLNEQFFGPGTRLTVL.

The gene calls are TRBV10-3 and TRBJ2-7, with TRBD2 as a possible D gene (6 bases). The V gene lost 5 bases and the J gene lost 0 bases, with 17 bases spanning the gap. The CDR3 length is 16 residues. The germline V gene encodes CDR1 ENHRY and CDR2 SYGVKD. CDR3 loop: CAISFSVGGSSYEQYF. In DNA, the CDR3 is TGTGCCATCAGTTTTTCGGTCGGGGGAAGCTCCTACGAGCAGTACTTC.

The chain combines TRBV25-1 with TRBJ1-3, with D tentatively TRBD1 (6 bases). V lost 6 bases, J lost 2 bases, and 11 bases lay in between. Germline V lookup: CDR1 MGHDK, CDR2 SYGVNS. The CDR3 runs 14 residues. CDR3 amino acids: CASSYPGAGNTIYF. CDR3 nucleotide sequence: TGTGCCAGCAGCTATCCAGGGGCTGGAAACACCATATATTTT.

This clone occurred once. V usage is TRBV5-5 and J usage is TRBJ2-5, with D possibly being TRBD2 (6 bases). Between the trimmed V and J ends, which lost 4 bases and 10 bases, there was a span of 17 bases. The CDR3 has 13 residues. CDR1 is SGHKS and CDR2 is YYEKEE in the germline V gene (reference sequence). Here the CDR3 DNA reads TGTGCCAGCAGCGCGGGGACGGCCGGGGACCAGTACTTC. Encoded protein: CASSAGTAGDQYF. The full variable domain, with the rest looked up from reference TRBV5-5 and TRBJ2-5, is DAGVTQSPTHLIKTRGQQVTLRCSPISGHKSVSWYQQVLGQGPQFIFQYYEKEERGRGNFPDRFSARQFPNYSSELNVNALLLGDSALYLCASSAGTAGDQYFGPGTRLLVL.

The V and J genes are TRBV14 and TRBJ2-1; 7 bases agree with TRBD1. The CDR3 is 20 amino acids. The germline gives CDR1 SGHDN, CDR2 FVKESK. The trim removed 0 bases at V and 5 bases at J, leaving 19 bases unmatched. The CDR3, as DNA: TGTGCCAGCAGCCAAGATACCGGGACAGATCTAACTCGGGCTGACAATGAGCAGTTCTTC. As protein: CASSQDTGTDLTRADNEQFF.

The chain uses TRBV7-2 and TRBJ2-1; 12 bases map to TRBD2. The germline V gene encodes CDR1 SGHTA and CDR2 FQGNSA. The CDR3 runs 17 residues. The V gene end was trimmed by 7 bases and the J gene end by 1 base; junction bases not matched to a gene: 8. The CDR3, as DNA: TGTGCCAGCACCTCGACTAGCGGGAGTTATTCCTACAATGAGCAGTTCTTC. Translated: CASTSTSGSYSYNEQFF.